This TCR beta chain emerged from a study of blood T cell repertoires in COVID-19. For the study at large: COVID-19 samples from acute and convalescent phases originated in the United States, Italy and Spain.

Study processing details: Amplification from reference gene primers served as the basis for estimated nucleated cell counts. This table comes from immunoSEQ multiplex PCR, and its TCRdb copy is limited to in-frame clones, with some not included. V, J and clone size are those of that table, while D and trimming were read from the DNA. The sample comprises about 310,000 clones, 80% to 90% of which are singletons, and 1% rests with the top ten. This CDR3 is built from 13 residues. Trimming took 0 bases from V and 5 from J, leaving 8 bases between them. Per the germline V gene, CDR1 is SEHNR and CDR2 is FQNEAQ (reference sequence).

The sample consisted of peripheral blood. This clonotype originated in a man aged 50 to 60 with active or convalescent COVID-19. This sequence joins TRBV7-9 and TRBJ2-7; D may be TRBD2 (5 bases). The CDR3 DNA reads TGTGCCAGCAGCTTAGCAAGCGGCAACGAGCAGTACTTC. Protein: CASSLASGNEQYF.